Below, one T cell receptor (beta chain) is given with its context. The antigen remains unidentified. 60 Vbeta and 13 Jbeta primers were used in PCR. Produced via immunoSEQ multiplex PCR; TCRdb's table is partial and in-frame only. This sample has over 200,000 clones, with 60% to 80% found just once. Germline V gives CDR1 MGHRA, CDR2 YSYEKL. Trimming left V 1 base short and J 0 bases short, with 10 bases between. CDR3 length: 16 residues. The sample originates from a study of cytomegalovirus exposure and HLA in healthy donors. Regarding the study as a whole: The presence/absence work took it that sequencing depth was about the same across donors. As immune exposure information, only CMV serostatus was available.

Input material: PBMCs. This TCR came from a woman aged 30 to 39 in good health and CMV-seronegative. The rearrangement links TRBV4-1 to TRBJ1-3; TRBD1 might be the D (5 bases). The DNA of the CDR3 is TGCGCCAGCAGCCAAGTATGGGGCTCCTCTGGAAACACCATATATTTT. It encodes CASSQVWGSSGNTIYF.